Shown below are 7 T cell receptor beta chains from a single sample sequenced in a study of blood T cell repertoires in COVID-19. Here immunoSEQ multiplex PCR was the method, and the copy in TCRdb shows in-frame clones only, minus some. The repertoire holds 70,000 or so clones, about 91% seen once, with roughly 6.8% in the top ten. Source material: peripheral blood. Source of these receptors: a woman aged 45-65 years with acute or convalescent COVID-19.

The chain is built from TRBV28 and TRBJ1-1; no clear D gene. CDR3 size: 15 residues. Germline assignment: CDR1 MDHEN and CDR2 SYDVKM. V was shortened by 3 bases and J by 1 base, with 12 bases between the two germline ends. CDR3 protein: CASSFAGVRNTEAFF. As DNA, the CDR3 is TGTGCCAGCAGTTTCGCGGGAGTACGGAACACTGAAGCTTTCTTT.

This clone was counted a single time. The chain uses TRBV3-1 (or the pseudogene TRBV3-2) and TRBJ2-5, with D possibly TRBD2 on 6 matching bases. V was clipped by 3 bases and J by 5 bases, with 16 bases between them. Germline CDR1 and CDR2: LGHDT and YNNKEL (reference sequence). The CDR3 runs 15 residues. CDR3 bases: TGTGCCAGCAGCCAGGAGGTGGGAGGCTGGGAGACCCAGTACTTC. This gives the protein CASSQEVGGWETQYF.

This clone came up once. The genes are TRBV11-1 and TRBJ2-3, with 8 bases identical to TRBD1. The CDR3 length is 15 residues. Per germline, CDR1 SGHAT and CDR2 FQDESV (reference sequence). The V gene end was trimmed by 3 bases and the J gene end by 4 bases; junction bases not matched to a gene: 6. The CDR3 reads CASSFQTGEADTQYF. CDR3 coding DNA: TGTGCCAGCAGCTTCCAGACAGGGGAGGCAGATACGCAGTATTTT.

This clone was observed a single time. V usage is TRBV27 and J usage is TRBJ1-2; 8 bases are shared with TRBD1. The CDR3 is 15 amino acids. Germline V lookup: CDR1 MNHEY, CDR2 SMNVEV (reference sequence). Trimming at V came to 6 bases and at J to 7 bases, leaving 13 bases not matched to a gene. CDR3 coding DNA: TGTGCCAGCAGCCACGGGGGGCAGGGGGCTGTTGGCTACACCTTC. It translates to CASSHGGQGAVGYTF.

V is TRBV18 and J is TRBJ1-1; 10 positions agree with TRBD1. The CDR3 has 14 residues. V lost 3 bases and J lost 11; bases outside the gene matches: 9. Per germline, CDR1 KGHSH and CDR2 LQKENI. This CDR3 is CASSPTGQGPGAFF. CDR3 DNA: TGTGCCAGCTCACCGACGGGACAGGGGCCGGGGGCTTTCTTT.

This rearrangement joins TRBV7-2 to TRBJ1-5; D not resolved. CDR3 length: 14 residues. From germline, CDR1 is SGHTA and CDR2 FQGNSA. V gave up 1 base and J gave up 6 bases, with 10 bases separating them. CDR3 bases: TGTGCCAGCAGCTTAGACCCGGGATCTCAGCCCCAGCATTTT. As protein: CASSLDPGSQPQHF.

CDR3 amino acids: CASSFGTGGNQPQHF. The DNA of the CDR3 is TGTGCCAGCAGCTTCGGGACAGGGGGCAATCAGCCCCAGCATTTT. The genes are TRBV5-8 and TRBJ1-5, with 10 bases matching TRBD1. The CDR3 length is 15 residues. The V gene end was trimmed by 2 bases and the J gene end by 2 bases; junction bases not matched to a gene: 1. Germline lookup yields CDR1 SGHTS and CDR2 YDEGEE.